Presented here are 23 T cell receptor beta chains from one specimen sequenced in a study of T cells in Graves' hyperthyroidism and ophthalmopathy. From RNA transcripts, TCR beta CDR3 regions were amplified. During a first-round RT-PCR of the TCR CDR3, the HTBI primer set was used. One entry per CDR3 protein results from TCRdb running MiXCR on the multiplex PCR reads. The data show roughly 570,000 distinct CDR3 sequences, with approximately 44% seen just once and more than 7.5% held by the top ten. The specimen sequenced was peripheral blood or thyroid tissue (not recorded which). The source of these receptors is a woman aged 18-29 years with Graves' hyperthyroidism.

This clonotype has a handful of counts. The V and J genes are TRBV2 and TRBJ2-1; D is ambiguous. Germline values: CDR1 SNHLY, CDR2 FYNNEI. The CDR3 loop spans 10 amino acids. The ends were cut back, 9 bases at V and 13 bases at J, with 13 bases in the middle. CDR3 protein: CASMGWGQFF. The CDR3 DNA is TGTGCCAGTATGGGGTGGGGACAGTTCTTC.

This clonotype occurred many times. The chain links TRBV19 to TRBJ1-1; 8 bases line up with TRBD1. The CDR3 is 14 residues long. V lost 3 bases, J lost 2 bases, and 2 bases stayed unmatched. Germline V gene lookup returns CDR1 LNHDA and CDR2 SQIVND (reference sequence). Here the CDR3 reads CASSIGQGNTEAFF. The CDR3 coding sequence is TGTGCCAGTAGTATCGGACAGGGAAACACTGAAGCTTTCTTT.

Worth noting for this clonotype: This sequence may be a read error, since a much larger clone differs from it by one base. This chain joins TRBV12-3 or TRBV12-4 and TRBJ2-2, with a weak D call TRBD1 (5 bases). This CDR3 has 14 residues. CDR3 coding DNA: TGTACCAGCAGTTTTTGGGGCGGAGCCGGGGAGCTGTTTTTT. Its translation: CTSSFWGGAGELFF.

This clonotype appeared many times. V usage is TRBV6-2 or TRBV6-3 and J usage is TRBJ1-5; D gene uncertain. CDR1 is MNHEY and CDR2 is SVGEGT in the germline V gene. CDR3 size: 15 residues. Trimming cost V 5 bases and J 6 bases, with 17 bases left between them. CDR3 nucleotide sequence: TGTGCCAGCAGTAAGACACCGGCTGCTACTCAGCCCCAGCATTTT. This encodes CASSKTPAATQPQHF.

The sample holds many counts of this clonotype. J is TRBJ2-5 and V is TRBV5-1; D call uncertain. In germline, CDR1 is SGHRS, CDR2 YFSETQ. V was trimmed by 5 bases and J by 0 bases, leaving 14 bases between them. CDR3 size: 15 residues. Here the CDR3 DNA reads TGCGCCAGCAGTCTTGTATTGGGCCACCAAGAGACCCAGTACTTC. The encoded protein is CASSLVLGHQETQYF.

Only a few counts were recorded for this clonotype. The V call is TRBV5-5, the J call TRBJ1-3, with unresolved D. Germline lookup yields CDR1 SGHKS and CDR2 YYEKEE (reference sequence). CDR3 length: 16 residues. The V end lost 4 bases, the J end lost 0 bases, and 14 bases lay between the germline ends. CDR3 region: CASSRPERDSGNTIYF. For the CDR3, the DNA is TGTGCCAGCAGCCGACCCGAAAGGGACTCTGGAAACACCATATATTTT.

This chain joins TRBV29-1 and TRBJ1-1; D is perhaps TRBD1 (6 bases). Germline CDR1 is SQVTM and CDR2 is ANQGSEA. The V end was cut by 1 base, the J end by 3 bases, with 12 bases between. There are 14 residues in the CDR3. The CDR3 here is CSVEGRGRDTEAFF. The CDR3 nucleotides read TGCAGCGTTGAAGGCCGGGGGCGGGACACTGAAGCTTTCTTT.

The count of this clonotype is one. The chain joins TRBV29-1 to TRBJ2-5; D call uncertain. The CDR3 contains 14 residues. V dropped 8 bases and J dropped 2 bases, with 18 bases sitting between them. Germline CDR1 SQVTM, CDR2 ANQGSEA. CDR3 coding DNA: TGCAGCATGCCTCGGGCATCTCCACAAGAGACCCAGTACTTC. Residues: CSMPRASPQETQYF.

This clonotype has ten or more counts. Here the CDR3 reads CASSMKKVPGNTIYF. The CDR3 DNA sequence: TGTGCCAGTAGTATGAAGAAAGTCCCCGGAAACACCATATATTTT. This chain connects TRBV19 to TRBJ1-3; no clear D gene. CDR3 length: 15 amino acids. CDR1 is LNHDA, CDR2 SQIVND, per germline (reference sequence). V gave up 3 bases and J gave up 4 bases, with 13 bases separating them.

CDR3 region: CASSGGTLGSYEQYF. Here the CDR3 DNA reads TGTGCCAGCAGCGGGGGGACCCTCGGGTCCTACGAGCAGTACTTC. The rearrangement uses TRBV7-9 and TRBJ2-7, with D perhaps matching TRBD2 (6 bases). Trimming took 5 bases from V and 1 from J, leaving 15 bases between them. The CDR3 covers 15 residues. Germline lookup yields CDR1 SEHNR and CDR2 FQNEAQ (reference sequence).

This clonotype was seen a few times. The rearrangement links TRBV2 to TRBJ2-1; the D is unclear. The germline gives CDR1 SNHLY, CDR2 FYNNEI. This CDR3 has 13 amino acids. Trimming shortened V by 1 base and J by 10 bases, and 11 bases separated the two germline ends. The CDR3 loop is CASSEGLSYEQFF. CDR3 in DNA: TGTGCCAGCAGTGAAGGTTTGTCGTACGAGCAGTTCTTC. The variable domain in full, with the rest retrieved from reference TRBV2 and TRBJ2-1, is EPEVTQTPSHQVTQMGQEVILRCVPISNHLYFYWYRQILGQKVEFLVSFYNNEISEKSEIFDDQFSVERPDGSNFTLKIRSTKLEDSAMYFCASSEGLSYEQFFGPGTRLTVL.

The J gene is TRBJ2-7, the V gene TRBV7-9; 8 positions agree with TRBD2. The DNA end lines up better with TRBJ2-1; the J call may be wrong. The CDR3 loop spans 18 amino acids. Germline CDR1 is SEHNR and CDR2 is FQNEAQ (reference sequence). CDR3 protein: CASSERWSARGAYNEQFF. CDR3 in DNA: TGTGCCAGCAGCGAAAGGTGGAGTGCGCGGGGGGCCTACAATGAGCAGTTCTTC.

The V and J genes are TRBV24-1 and TRBJ2-7, with D maybe TRBD2 (6 bases). The CDR3 runs to 15 residues. The germline CDR1 and CDR2 sequences are KGHDR and SFDVKD. V was trimmed by 5 bases and J by 4 bases, leaving 17 bases between them. The CDR3 nucleotides are TGTGCCACCAGTGCCCAGCGGGCGGGTGGTTACGAGCAGTACTTC. Translating it yields CATSAQRAGGYEQYF.

To note about this clonotype: A much larger clone sits a single nucleotide away, making a read error possible. The chain recombines TRBV2 with TRBJ1-1; D is possibly TRBD1 (6 bases). V gave up 5 bases and J gave up 1 base, with 17 bases separating them. The length of the CDR3 is 16 residues. Germline-derived CDR1 and CDR2 are SNHLY and FYNNEI. In nucleotides, the CDR3 is TGTGCCAGCAGTCACTCATCGGGGGGCGCGAACACTGAAGCTTTCTTT. Encoded protein: CASSHSSGGANTEAFF.

The genes are TRBV7-9 and TRBJ1-1; D call uncertain. The CDR3 has 13 amino acids. V gave up 1 base and J gave up 7 bases, with 10 bases separating them. The germline gives CDR1 SEHNR, CDR2 FQNEAQ (reference sequence). The CDR3 protein is CASSLGLDNEAFF. Written as DNA, the CDR3 is TGTGCCAGCAGCTTAGGGCTAGACAATGAAGCTTTCTTT.

This clonotype was detected ten times or more. V usage is TRBV5-1 and J usage is TRBJ2-7; 11 bases match TRBD2. The V gene end was trimmed by 0 bases and the J gene end by 4 bases; junction bases not matched to a gene: 6. CDR1 and CDR2 (germline): SGHRS, YFSETQ. The length of the CDR3 is 16 residues. CDR3 bases: TGCGCCAGCAGCTTGGGACTAGCGGGAAGTGGGTACGAGCAGTACTTC. It is translated as CASSLGLAGSGYEQYF.

This clonotype was seen a single time. This could be a read error, since a much larger clone is one nucleotide away. The chain is built from TRBV5-1 and TRBJ2-7; the match to TRBD2 covers 7 bases. Trimming cost V 6 bases and J 3 bases; bases outside gene matches: 12. This CDR3 contains 15 residues. Per germline, CDR1 SGHRS and CDR2 YFSETQ. The CDR3 bases are TGCGCCAGCACCCTCGGGATTAGCGGGCTCTACGAGCAGTACTTC. Its translation: CASTLGISGLYEQYF.

Many counts were recorded for this clonotype. V gene TRBV20-1 combines with J gene TRBJ1-1; no clear D gene. The germline V gene has CDR1 DFQATT and CDR2 SNEGSKA (reference sequence). This CDR3 has 12 amino acids. V shed 5 bases and J shed 7 bases, with 14 bases lying between them. CDR3 bases: TGCAGTGCTGGGTTAGAGCCGATTGAAGCTTTCTTT. This gives the protein CSAGLEPIEAFF.

In regard to this clonotype: A much larger clonotype is one base distant, so this may be a read error. The genes are TRBV11-2 and TRBJ2-7; 11 positions agree with TRBD2. The CDR3 covers 15 residues. V gave up 5 bases and J gave up 6 bases; unmatched junction bases: 9. Germline V gene sequence: CDR1 SGHAT, CDR2 FQNNGV. CDR3 sequence (DNA): TGTGCCAGCAGCCGATCACTAGCGGGAGCCGGCGAGCAGTACTTC. It specifies CASSRSLAGAGEQYF.

This clonotype came up many times. The V and J genes are TRBV29-1 and TRBJ2-7; possibly TRBD2 for D (6 bases). CDR1 and CDR2 from the germline V gene are SQVTM and ANQGSEA. With 0 bases removed from V and 5 bases from J, the gap between germline ends came to 8 bases. CDR3 length: 12 amino acids. DNA of the CDR3: TGCAGCGTTGAAGATGGCGGGGACGAGCAGTACTTC. Protein: CSVEDGGDEQYF.

Many counts were recorded for this clonotype. The chain couples TRBV7-2 to TRBJ2-7; 9 bases are a match to TRBD2. The CDR3 is 15 residues long. The V gene's germline CDR1 is SGHTA and CDR2 FQGNSA. The ends lost 1 base at V and 2 bases at J; junction bases unmatched: 3. DNA for the CDR3: TGTGCCAGCAGCTTAGGCCGGACTAGCGCCTACGAGCAGTACTTC. Protein sequence: CASSLGRTSAYEQYF.

At least ten counts were recorded for this clonotype. This chain connects TRBV5-1 to TRBJ2-3, with D perhaps matching TRBD2 (6 bases). Germline CDR1 is SGHRS and CDR2 is YFSETQ. This CDR3 has 13 residues. The V gene lost 2 bases and the J gene lost 4 bases, with 8 bases spanning the gap. The CDR3 sequence: CASSFSGADTQYF. The CDR3 nucleotides read TGCGCCAGCAGCTTCTCGGGGGCAGATACGCAGTATTTT. Full variable domain (missing parts from reference TRBV5-1 and TRBJ2-3): KAGVTQTPRYLIKTRGQQVTLSCSPISGHRSVSWYQQTPGQGLQFLFEYFSETQRNKGNFPGRFSGRQFSNSRSEMNVSTLELGDSALYLCASSFSGADTQYFGPGTRLTVL.

CDR3 DNA: TGTGCCAGCAGCTTAGGGGAACCCACCTACGAGCAGTACTTC. The encoded protein is CASSLGEPTYEQYF. V and J are TRBV13 and TRBJ2-7; D unresolved. V was pared by 0 bases and J by 2 bases, with 8 bases between. CDR3 length: 14 residues. Germline V CDR1 and CDR2: PRHDT, FYEKMQ (reference sequence).